Listed here are 5 T cell receptor beta chains from one sample, sequenced in a study of T cells in Graves' hyperthyroidism and ophthalmopathy. Researchers amplified the TCR beta CDR3 regions from RNA transcripts. Primed by the HTBI set, a first-round RT-PCR was run on the TCR CDR3. Using its own MiXCR run on the multiplex PCR reads, TCRdb lists one record per CDR3 protein. Here the sample spans around 420,000 distinct CDR3 sequences, about 13% being singletons. The sequenced material came from blood. All receptors derive from a woman between 18 and 29 years old with Graves' hyperthyroidism.

This clonotype has at least ten counts. This chain uses TRBV28 with TRBJ2-4, with D tentatively TRBD1 or TRBD2 (5 bases each). The CDR3 spans 11 residues. V lost 7 bases and J lost 6, with 7 bases in between. The germline CDR1 and CDR2 sequences are MDHEN and SYDVKM. The CDR3 loop reads CASTGTNIQYF. Here the CDR3 DNA reads TGTGCCAGCACCGGGACAAACATTCAGTACTTC.

This clonotype was observed many times. This chain joins TRBV12-3 or TRBV12-4 and TRBJ2-7, with D possibly being TRBD1 (5 bases). The CDR3 spans 14 residues. The V gene lost 6 bases and the J gene lost 4 bases, with 16 bases spanning the gap. The CDR3 loop reads CASSPDTSVYEQYF. The CDR3 DNA follows: TGTGCCAGCAGCCCGGACACCTCCGTTTACGAGCAGTACTTC.

There are many counts of this clonotype. This chain links TRBV14 with TRBJ2-5; D remains unclear. CDR1 and CDR2 (germline): SGHDN, FVKESK. Deletions cut 0 bases from V and 4 bases from J, with 3 bases between. The length of the CDR3 is 12 residues. DNA of the CDR3: TGTGCCAGCAGCCAAGATGGAGAGACCCAGTACTTC. Amino acids: CASSQDGETQYF.

This clonotype has a count of ten or more. CDR3 sequence reads: CSVQSPGDTQYF. The CDR3 bases are TGCAGCGTCCAATCGCCAGGGGATACGCAGTATTTT. The V gene is TRBV29-1, the J gene TRBJ2-3; tentatively, D is TRBD1 (5 bases). CDR1 SQVTM and CDR2 ANQGSEA come from the germline V gene. V was shortened by 6 bases and J by 6 bases, with 13 bases between the two germline ends. This CDR3 spans 12 amino acids.

The J gene is TRBJ2-5, the V gene TRBV7-8; D is perhaps TRBD2 (6 bases). Germline V CDR1 and CDR2: SGHVS, FQNEAQ. V was pared by 3 bases and J by 11 bases, with 10 bases between. The CDR3 totals 11 residues. CDR3 sequence: CASSLDGLQYF. The CDR3, as DNA: TGTGCCAGCAGCTTGGACGGACTACAGTACTTC.